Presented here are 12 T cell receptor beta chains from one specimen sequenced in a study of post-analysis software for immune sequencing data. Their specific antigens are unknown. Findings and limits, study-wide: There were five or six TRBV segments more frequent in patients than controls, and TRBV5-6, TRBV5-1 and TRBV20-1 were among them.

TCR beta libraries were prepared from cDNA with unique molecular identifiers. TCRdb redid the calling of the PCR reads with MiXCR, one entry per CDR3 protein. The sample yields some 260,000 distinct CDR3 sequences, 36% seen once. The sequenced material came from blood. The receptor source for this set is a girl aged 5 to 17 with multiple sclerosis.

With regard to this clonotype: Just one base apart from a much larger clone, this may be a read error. Here the CDR3 reads CASRSGDRDYGYTF. The CDR3 DNA is TGTGCCAGCAGGTCAGGGGATAGGGACTATGGCTACACCTTC. This chain uses TRBV28 with TRBJ1-2, with D possibly matching TRBD1 (6 bases). This CDR3 has 14 amino acids. Germline V lookup: CDR1 MDHEN, CDR2 SYDVKM. V was trimmed by 6 bases and J by 3 bases, leaving 14 bases between them.

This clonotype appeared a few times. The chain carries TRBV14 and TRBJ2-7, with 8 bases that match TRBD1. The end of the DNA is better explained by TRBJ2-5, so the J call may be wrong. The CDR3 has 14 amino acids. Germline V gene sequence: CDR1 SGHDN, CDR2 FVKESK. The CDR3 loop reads CASSLRQGRETQYF. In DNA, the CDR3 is TGTGCCAGCAGCCTACGACAGGGGCGAGAGACCCAGTACTTC.

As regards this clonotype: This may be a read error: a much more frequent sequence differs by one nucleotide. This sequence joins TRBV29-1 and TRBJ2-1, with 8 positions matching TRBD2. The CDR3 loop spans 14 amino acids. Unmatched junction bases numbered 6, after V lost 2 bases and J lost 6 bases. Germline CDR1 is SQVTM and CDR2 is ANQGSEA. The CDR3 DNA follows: TGCAGCGTTGAATGCGGGGGGATACCCAATGAGCAGTTCTTC. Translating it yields CSVECGGIPNEQFF.

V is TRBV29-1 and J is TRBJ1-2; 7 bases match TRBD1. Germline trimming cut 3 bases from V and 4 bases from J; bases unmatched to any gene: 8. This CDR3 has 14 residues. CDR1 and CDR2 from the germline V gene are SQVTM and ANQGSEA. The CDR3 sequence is CSVEEAGGGYGYTF. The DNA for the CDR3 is TGCAGCGTTGAGGAGGCAGGGGGAGGCTATGGCTACACCTTC.

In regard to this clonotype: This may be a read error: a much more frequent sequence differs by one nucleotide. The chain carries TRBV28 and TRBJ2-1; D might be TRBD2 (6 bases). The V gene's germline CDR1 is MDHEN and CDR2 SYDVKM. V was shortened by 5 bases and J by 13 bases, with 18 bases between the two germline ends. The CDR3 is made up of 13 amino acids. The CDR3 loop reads CASSAQFRETQFF. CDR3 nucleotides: TGTGCCAGCAGTGCCCAATTCCGGGAGACCCAGTTCTTC.

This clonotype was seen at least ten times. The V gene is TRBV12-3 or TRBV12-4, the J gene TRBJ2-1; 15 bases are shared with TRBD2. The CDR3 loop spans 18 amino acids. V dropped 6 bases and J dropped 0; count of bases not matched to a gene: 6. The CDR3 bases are TGTGCCAGCAGGTACCGGGGACTAGCGGGAGGCTCCTACAATGAGCAGTTCTTC. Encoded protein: CASRYRGLAGGSYNEQFF.

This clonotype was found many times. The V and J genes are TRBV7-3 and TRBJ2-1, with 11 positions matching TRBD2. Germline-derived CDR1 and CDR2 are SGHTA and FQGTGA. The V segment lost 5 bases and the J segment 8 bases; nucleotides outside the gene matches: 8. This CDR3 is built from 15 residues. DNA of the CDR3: TGTGCCAGCAGCACGCGACTAGCGGGATTAGATGAGCAGTTCTTC. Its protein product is CASSTRLAGLDEQFF.

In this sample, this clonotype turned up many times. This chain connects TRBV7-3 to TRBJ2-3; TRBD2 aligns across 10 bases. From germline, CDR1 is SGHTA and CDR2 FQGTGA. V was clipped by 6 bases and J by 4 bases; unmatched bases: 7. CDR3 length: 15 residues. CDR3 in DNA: TGTGCCAGCAGTCCCAGCGGGAGGGCGTCAGATACGCAGTATTTT. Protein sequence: CASSPSGRASDTQYF.

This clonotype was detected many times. The CDR3 loop is CASSIRSDYEQFF. CDR3 nucleotides: TGTGCCAGCAGTATACGGTCGGATTATGAGCAGTTCTTC. J is TRBJ2-1 and V is TRBV12-3 or TRBV12-4; D gene unclear. V was cut by 5 bases and J by 8 bases, with 13 bases left in between. The CDR3 spans 13 residues.

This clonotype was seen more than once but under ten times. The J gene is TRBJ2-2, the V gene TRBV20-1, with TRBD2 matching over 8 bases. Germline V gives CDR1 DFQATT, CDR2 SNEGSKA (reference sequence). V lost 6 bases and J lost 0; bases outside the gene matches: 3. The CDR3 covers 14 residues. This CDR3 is CSAAGLANTGELFF. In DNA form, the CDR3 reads TGCAGTGCCGCGGGACTAGCGAACACCGGGGAGCTGTTTTTT.

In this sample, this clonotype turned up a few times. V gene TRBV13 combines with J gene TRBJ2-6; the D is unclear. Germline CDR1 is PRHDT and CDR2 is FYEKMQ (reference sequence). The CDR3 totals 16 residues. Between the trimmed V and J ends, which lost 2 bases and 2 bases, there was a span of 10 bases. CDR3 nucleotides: TGTGCCAGCAGCTTATTTCAGGCGGCTGGGGCCAACGTCCTGACTTTC. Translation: CASSLFQAAGANVLTF.

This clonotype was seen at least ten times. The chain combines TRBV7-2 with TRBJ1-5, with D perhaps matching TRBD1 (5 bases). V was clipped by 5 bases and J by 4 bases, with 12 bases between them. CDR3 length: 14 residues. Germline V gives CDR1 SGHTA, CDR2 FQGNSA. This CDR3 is CASSRGGRNQPQHF. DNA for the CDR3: TGTGCCAGCAGCCGGGGGGGACGGAATCAGCCCCAGCATTTT.